This T cell receptor beta chain was sequenced for a study of cytomegalovirus exposure and HLA in healthy donors. Study overall: When 398 donors were genotyped, just over 80% of them were found to fall in the Caucasian-associated ancestry cluster.

In the case of this clone: Its antigen is currently unknown.

Study results and caveats: Segments of the TCR beta V type were, in most cases, productive about 90% or about 30% of the time in an earlier analysis.

V lost 5 bases, J lost 2 bases, and 16 bases lay in between. In germline, CDR1 is MNHEY, CDR2 SMNVEV (reference sequence). The CDR3 contains 15 residues. The PCR had 60 Vbeta and 13 Jbeta primers. Clones were read by immunoSEQ multiplex PCR, and TCRdb kept only the in-frame ones, dropping some. Here the sample spans about 170,000 clones, roughly 76% being singletons. The clonotype was recovered from a male donor in good health and CMV-seronegative. The rearrangement links TRBV27 to TRBJ2-7, with D possibly matching TRBD2 (5 bases). Sequencing was performed on PBMCs. CDR3: CASSPRAAGTYEQYF. The CDR3 region has the DNA TGTGCCAGCAGTCCTCGAGCGGCCGGGACCTACGAGCAGTACTTC.